One and the same sample provided the 20 T cell receptor beta chains below, sequenced in a study of beta chain features in type 1 diabetes. Antigens of these TCRs are unknown. Every bit of the isolated RNA underwent reverse transcription, so sequencing read expressed TCRB transcripts. Here immunoSEQ multiplex PCR was the method, and the copy in TCRdb shows in-frame clones only, minus some. This sample has 150,000 to 200,000 clones; roughly 8% occur once, and the top ten carry approximately 0.54%. General study findings and limits: Type 1 diabetes patients had moderately but significantly shorter TCRB CDR3s in all four CD4+ subsets.

The sequencing sample was made of central memory CD4+ T cells from blood. The receptors come from a young woman with type 1 diabetes.

The V call is TRBV10-3, the J call TRBJ2-7; 10 bases map to TRBD1. Germline V CDR1 and CDR2: ENHRY, SYGVKD. After removal of 6 bases from V and 1 base from J, the junction contained 3 bases not matched to a gene. CDR3 length: 14 residues. The CDR3 loop is CAIRTGGRSYEQYF. For the CDR3, the DNA is TGTGCCATCAGGACAGGGGGCCGATCCTACGAGCAGTACTTC.

The chain couples TRBV6-1 to TRBJ1-2; possibly TRBD1 for D (5 bases). The CDR3 totals 10 residues. V dropped 4 bases and J dropped 8 bases, with 5 bases sitting between them. The germline CDR1 and CDR2 sequences are MNHNS and SASEGT. This CDR3 is CASSAGGYTF. Written as DNA, the CDR3 is TGTGCCAGCAGTGCAGGGGGCTACACCTTC.

This sequence joins TRBV20-1 and TRBJ2-3; no firm D call. V dropped 6 bases and J dropped 5 bases, with 9 bases sitting between them. Germline-derived CDR1 and CDR2 are DFQATT and SNEGSKA (reference sequence). The CDR3 totals 11 residues. The CDR3 coding sequence is TGCAGTGCCCTCCACATAGATACGCAGTATTTT. Its translation: CSALHIDTQYF.

The J gene is TRBJ2-7, the V gene TRBV27; 7 bases match TRBD1. Trimming removed 2 bases from V and 5 bases from J; junction bases left unmatched: 12. Germline CDR1 and CDR2: MNHEY and SMNVEV (reference sequence). This CDR3 has 16 amino acids. This CDR3 is CASSLVPRGPRDEQYF. CDR3 coding DNA: TGTGCCAGCAGTTTAGTCCCAAGGGGGCCCCGGGACGAGCAGTACTTC.

This clone was found a few times. The rearrangement links TRBV27 to TRBJ2-7; 7 bases are a match to TRBD1. The CDR3 covers 15 residues. V lost 4 bases, J lost 0 bases, and 6 bases stayed unmatched. In germline, CDR1 is MNHEY, CDR2 SMNVEV (reference sequence). CDR3 loop: CASSSPRGSSYEQYF. In DNA, the CDR3 is TGTGCCAGCAGTTCCCCCAGGGGGAGCTCCTACGAGCAGTACTTC.

This clone occurred a few times. This chain connects TRBV5-6 to TRBJ2-7; a possible D gene is TRBD1 (6 bases). CDR3 length: 12 amino acids. Germline CDR1 is SGHDT and CDR2 is YYEEEE. Trimming shortened V by 4 bases and J by 4 bases, and 9 bases separated the two germline ends. CDR3 sequence reads: CASSHQGYEQYF. DNA for the CDR3: TGTGCCAGCAGCCACCAGGGGTACGAGCAGTACTTC.

The V call is TRBV18, the J call TRBJ1-1; no clear D. V was clipped by 3 bases and J by 6 bases, with 17 bases between them. CDR3 length: 15 residues. The germline V gene encodes CDR1 KGHSH and CDR2 LQKENI. Here the CDR3 reads CASSPRIEGVSEAFF. Here the CDR3 DNA reads TGTGCCAGCTCACCTCGAATTGAAGGAGTCTCTGAAGCTTTCTTT.

The sample holds one count of this clone. This rearrangement joins TRBV6-5 to TRBJ2-5; 7 bases are a match to TRBD1. Germline lookup yields CDR1 MNHEY and CDR2 SVGAGI. V trimming: 8 bases; J trimming: 4 bases; junction bases outside the gene matches: 4. The CDR3 is made up of 12 amino acids. In DNA, the CDR3 is TGTGCCAGCGGGTACAGGGGAGAGACCCAGTACTTC. This gives the protein CASGYRGETQYF.

This clone has only a few counts. The rearrangement joins TRBV27 to TRBJ2-3, with 8 bases identical to TRBD2. Germline V lookup: CDR1 MNHEY, CDR2 SMNVEV (reference sequence). CDR3 length equals 16 residues. The trim removed 6 bases at V and 2 bases at J, leaving 10 bases unmatched. Here the CDR3 DNA reads TGTGCCAGCAGAACCGGGACTAGTCCTTTCACAGATACGCAGTATTTT. This gives the protein CASRTGTSPFTDTQYF.

This chain connects TRBV11-2 to TRBJ2-2; D perhaps matches TRBD1 (5 bases). V was cut by 5 bases and J by 6 bases, with 16 bases left in between. The CDR3 covers 15 residues. Germline lookup yields CDR1 SGHAT and CDR2 FQNNGV. The CDR3 DNA follows: TGTGCCAGCAGCCCTCACACACAGGTCCCCGGGGAGCTGTTTTTT. Translating gives CASSPHTQVPGELFF.

This chain joins TRBV4-3 and TRBJ1-4, with 8 bases lining up with TRBD1. The V gene end was trimmed by 1 base and the J gene end by 11 bases; junction bases not matched to a gene: 9. Germline values: CDR1 LGHNA, CDR2 YSLEER. The CDR3 runs 15 residues. The CDR3 here is CASSQAHRGNGKLFF. The CDR3 DNA sequence: TGCGCCAGCAGCCAAGCCCACAGGGGGAATGGGAAACTGTTTTTT.

The chain links TRBV29-1 to TRBJ1-1; weak D call: TRBD1 (5 bases). The CDR3 totals 12 residues. Germline CDR1 reads SQVTM; CDR2 reads ANQGSEA. Trimming took off 8 bases at V and 0 bases at J, with 10 bases between the two ends. The CDR3 DNA sequence: TGCAGCTTCCGGACATTGAACACTGAAGCTTTCTTT. It specifies CSFRTLNTEAFF.

The gene calls are TRBV7-8 and TRBJ2-1; no clear D. Germline assignment: CDR1 SGHVS and CDR2 FQNEAQ. The CDR3 loop spans 17 amino acids. Trimming shortened V by 1 base and J by 2 bases, and 15 bases separated the two germline ends. This CDR3 is CASSLEAAVLTYNEQFF. CDR3 bases: TGTGCCAGCAGCTTAGAGGCGGCGGTTTTGACCTACAATGAGCAGTTCTTC.

This clone was counted between two and nine times. The genes are TRBV7-9 and TRBJ1-2; unclear D gene. Trimming removed 3 bases at V and 0 bases at J, with 8 bases between. The CDR3 loop spans 14 amino acids. Germline assignment: CDR1 SEHNR and CDR2 FQNEAQ (reference sequence). The CDR3 loop is CASSFIQSNYGYTF. DNA of the CDR3: TGTGCCAGCAGCTTCATTCAATCTAACTATGGCTACACCTTC.

The chain carries TRBV6-6 and TRBJ2-7; D may be TRBD2 (5 bases). The CDR3 runs 14 residues. Trimming removed 7 bases at V and 3 bases at J, with 16 bases between. The germline CDR1 and CDR2 sequences are MNHNY and SVGAGI (reference sequence). For the CDR3, the DNA is TGTGCCAGCAACTACGGGGTGGGGTTCTACGAGCAGTACTTC. It yields the protein CASNYGVGFYEQYF.

The rearrangement joins TRBV25-1 to TRBJ2-3; 9 bases match TRBD1. Germline V gene data show CDR1 as MGHDK and CDR2 as SYGVNS. The J segment lost 6 bases and the V segment lost 7 bases, leaving 8 bases of the junction unmatched. This CDR3 has 14 amino acids. The CDR3 spells CASNRDRAGDTQYF. The DNA for the CDR3 is TGTGCCAGCAACCGGGACAGGGCGGGGGATACGCAGTATTTT.

This clone has only a few counts. The V gene is TRBV7-9, the J gene TRBJ2-3, with D hard to call. Trimming cost V 1 base and J 1 base, with 9 bases left between them. The CDR3 runs 15 residues. Looked up from germline, CDR1 is SEHNR and CDR2 is FQNEAQ (reference sequence). The CDR3, as DNA: TGTGCCAGCAGCTTAGGATTAAGCGGCACAGATACGCAGTATTTT. This sequence encodes CASSLGLSGTDTQYF.

This clone has only a few counts. The rearrangement uses TRBV4-3 and TRBJ2-2, with no clear D. V gave up 4 bases and J gave up 4 bases, with 13 bases separating them. The germline V gene has CDR1 LGHNA and CDR2 YSLEER. The CDR3 runs 15 residues. The CDR3, as DNA: TGCGCCAGCAGCCCACGAGGCAAATCCACCGGGGAGCTGTTTTTT. This gives the protein CASSPRGKSTGELFF.

This clone has more than one count but fewer than ten. The chain uses TRBV28 and TRBJ2-7; D is possibly TRBD1 (6 bases). The germline CDR1 and CDR2 sequences are MDHEN and SYDVKM. The CDR3 runs to 14 residues. V was pared by 6 bases and J by 0 bases, with 12 bases between. The CDR3 DNA reads TGTGCCAGCAGGAGGGCAGGGGACTCCTACGAGCAGTACTTC. Translated: CASRRAGDSYEQYF.

The genes are TRBV27 and TRBJ2-3; D ambiguous. The germline V gene encodes CDR1 MNHEY and CDR2 SMNVEV (reference sequence). The V and J ends lost 5 bases and 2 bases respectively, with 14 bases between them. The CDR3 has 15 amino acids. CDR3 amino acids: CASSPHMAFTDTQYF. The CDR3 coding sequence is TGTGCCAGCAGTCCCCATATGGCTTTCACAGATACGCAGTATTTT.